These T cell receptor beta chains were read from a single sample in a study of blood T cell repertoires in COVID-19. Here immunoSEQ multiplex PCR was the method, and the copy in TCRdb shows in-frame clones only, minus some. The table includes about 230,000 clones, about 91% detected once. Sequences were obtained from PBMCs or T cells enriched from blood (not recorded which). All receptors derive from a woman in her forties with acute COVID-19. Both conserved end residues are part of each CDR3. The D gene is left open where the match is weak. Rows give clone size only sometimes, using once, few, many, or a class for an expanded clone.

j_call,v_call,d_call,clone_size,cdr3_nt,cdr3_aa
TRBJ1-1,TRBV30,NA,NA,TGTGCCTGGAGTGAATTCCGGGAAGCTTTCTTT,CAWSEFREAFF
TRBJ2-3,TRBV3-1/TRBV3-2,TRBD1,NA,TGTGCCAGCAGCCCCGAAAAACAGGGGGAATCGTATTTT,CASSPEKQGESYF
TRBJ2-1,TRBV3-1/TRBV3-2,TRBD2,NA,TGTGCCAGCAGCCCGTATACTAGCGGGAGGGCCTTTTCCTACAATGAGCAGTTCTTC,CASSPYTSGRAFSYNEQFF
TRBJ2-3,TRBV6-5,NA,NA,TGTGCCAGCACGCACATCACAGATACGCAGTATTTT,CASTHITDTQYF
TRBJ2-3,TRBV6-4,NA,NA,TGTGCCAGCAGCGCCACTACAACATCTTCAGATACGCAGTATTTT,CASSATTTSSDTQYF
TRBJ1-1,TRBV11-2,NA,NA,TGTGCCAGCAGCTACGCATTTGGCAAGACTGAAGCTTTCTTT,CASSYAFGKTEAFF
TRBJ2-1,TRBV2,TRBD2,NA,TGTGCCAGCAATTCTCAGGCTAGCGGGAGCGTCGATGAGCAGTTCTTC,CASNSQASGSVDEQFF
TRBJ2-3,TRBV2,NA,NA,TGTGCCAGCAGTCTCACAGATACGCAGTATTTT,CASSLTDTQYF
TRBJ2-1,TRBV5-1,TRBD2,NA,TGCGCCAGCAGCCCGGCGGTGGTAGCGGGAGTCACTTACAATGAGCAGTTCTTC,CASSPAVVAGVTYNEQFF
TRBJ1-1,TRBV6-1,TRBD1,NA,TGTGCCAGCAGTGATGGAAATCCGGGACAGGGAGGCACTGAAGCTTTCTTT,CASSDGNPGQGGTEAFF
TRBJ2-1,TRBV6-5,TRBD2,NA,TGTGCCAGCCGGACTAGCCTGGGCTCCTACAATGAGCAGTTCTTC,CASRTSLGSYNEQFF
TRBJ2-2,TRBV5-4,NA,NA,TGTGCCAGCAGCTTGGTTGGGGAGGACACCGGGGAGCTGTTTTTT,CASSLVGEDTGELFF
TRBJ2-2,TRBV5-5,NA,NA,TGTGCCAGCAGCTTGTATGCGGGGACGAACACCGGGGAGCTGTTTTTT,CASSLYAGTNTGELFF
TRBJ1-1,TRBV25-1,NA,few,TGTGCCAGCAGGGCGGGACGGATTAACACTGAAGCTTTCTTT,CASRAGRINTEAFF
TRBJ1-1,TRBV6-5,TRBD1,NA,TGTGCCAGCAGTTACTCTGCAGGGGGCAACACTGAAGCTTTCTTT,CASSYSAGGNTEAFF
TRBJ1-1,TRBV18,NA,NA,TGTGCCAGCTCATATACGGGTAACACTGAAGCTTTCTTT,CASSYTGNTEAFF
TRBJ1-6,TRBV30,NA,once,TGTGCCTGGGGGCTGGGGCCGTCACCCCTCCACTTT,CAWGLGPSPLHF
TRBJ1-6,TRBV3-1/TRBV3-2,NA,NA,TGTGCCAGCAGCCGATATCAGGCCTCCCCTGGTAGCTCCTATAATTCACCCCTCCACTTT,CASSRYQASPGSSYNSPLHF
TRBJ2-2,TRBV10-3,TRBD2,NA,TGTGCCATCACCAAACAACCGACTAGCGGGGGGAACACCGGGGAGCTGTTTTTT,CAITKQPTSGGNTGELFF
TRBJ1-2,TRBV6-2/TRBV6-3,TRBD1,NA,TGTGCCAGCAGTTACGAAGGACAGGGGGGAAAAGGCTACACCTTC,CASSYEGQGGKGYTF
TRBJ2-7,TRBV3-1/TRBV3-2,NA,NA,TGTGCCAGCAGCCCTCCCCCGAGGGACAAGAGTTTCTCCGAGCAGTACTTC,CASSPPPRDKSFSEQYF
TRBJ1-1,TRBV11-3,NA,once,TGTGCCAGCAGCTTAGAGTTTCAGGGAAACACTGAAGCTTTCTTT,CASSLEFQGNTEAFF
TRBJ2-7,TRBV18,NA,NA,TGTGCCAGCTCACCCCCCGGACGGGGCTACGAGCAGTACTTC,CASSPPGRGYEQYF
TRBJ1-6,TRBV2,NA,NA,TGTGCCAGGGGGGGATTAAGCTCCTATAATTCACCCCTCCACTTT,CARGGLSSYNSPLHF
TRBJ1-5,TRBV7-2,NA,NA,TGTGCCAGCAGCTTAACAGGGTTTGGGCAGCCCCAGCATTTT,CASSLTGFGQPQHF
TRBJ2-2,TRBV18,NA,NA,TGTGCCAGCTCACTATACGGCGGGATCACCGGGGAGCTGTTTTTT,CASSLYGGITGELFF
TRBJ2-2,TRBV4-3,TRBD2,NA,TGCGCCAGCCGCCTCCTAGCGGGGGGTACCGGGGAGCTGTTTTTT,CASRLLAGGTGELFF
TRBJ2-1,TRBV10-3,TRBD1,NA,TGTGCCATCAGTGAGTGGGACAGGGACAATGAGCAGTTCTTC,CAISEWDRDNEQFF
TRBJ2-1,TRBV18,TRBD2,NA,TGTGCCAGCTCACCAACTAGCGGGAGCCACAATGAGCAGTTCTTC,CASSPTSGSHNEQFF
TRBJ2-2,TRBV28,TRBD2,NA,TGTGCCAGTCTAGCGGGGGGACAAACCGGGGAGCTGTTTTTT,CASLAGGQTGELFF
TRBJ2-1,TRBV6-5,NA,NA,TGTGCCAGCAGTTACATAGGGGCCTTTGAGCAGTTCTTC,CASSYIGAFEQFF
TRBJ2-7,TRBV7-8,TRBD2,NA,TGTGCCAGCAGCTTCGGGTTGGGGGGGAACGAATACTACGAGCAGTACTTC,CASSFGLGGNEYYEQYF
TRBJ1-6,TRBV13,NA,NA,TGTGCCAGCAGCTTAGAGGGCAAGGGAGGTTCACCCCTCCACTTT,CASSLEGKGGSPLHF
TRBJ1-4,TRBV11-2,NA,NA,TGTGCCAGCAGCTTGAGGGAAGCAACTAATGAAAAACTGTTTTTT,CASSLREATNEKLFF
TRBJ2-3,TRBV7-2,NA,NA,TGTGCCAGCAGCACCTACAGGACAGCAGATACGCAGTATTTT,CASSTYRTADTQYF
TRBJ2-1,TRBV7-8,NA,NA,TGTGCCAGCAGCTTAACGTGGCCTAGGTCCTACAATGAGCAGTTCTTC,CASSLTWPRSYNEQFF
TRBJ2-3,TRBV7-9,TRBD1,NA,TGTGCCAGCAGCAAAACAGGGGGCGGGAAAAGAGATACGCAGTATTTT,CASSKTGGGKRDTQYF
TRBJ2-5,TRBV28,TRBD1,NA,TGTGCCAGCAGTCCCAGAGGGACAGGGACCAGCCGAGAGACCCAGTACTTC,CASSPRGTGTSRETQYF
TRBJ2-5,TRBV10-3,TRBD1,NA,TGTGCCATCAGGACAGGGACCCAAGAGACCCAGTACTTC,CAIRTGTQETQYF
TRBJ2-3,TRBV18,TRBD2,NA,TGTGCCAGCTCACCGCCGGGAGGCCCATTTCGCAGCGATACGCAGTATTTT,CASSPPGGPFRSDTQYF
TRBJ2-4,TRBV29-1,NA,NA,TGCAGCGTTGAAGGAGGGCCAGGGACAAAAAACATTCAGTACTTC,CSVEGGPGTKNIQYF
TRBJ2-2,TRBV6-5,NA,NA,TGTGCCAGCAGTTACTCGAGAAGAGGGACCGGGGAGCTGTTTTTT,CASSYSRRGTGELFF
TRBJ1-6,TRBV5-1,NA,NA,TGCGCCAGCAGTTTGGACCACACAGGGACTTCACCCCTCCACTTT,CASSLDHTGTSPLHF
TRBJ2-3,TRBV5-5,NA,NA,TGTGCCAGCAGCCCCCTGAGCTGGGGGCGGCGAACAGATACGCAGTATTTT,CASSPLSWGRRTDTQYF
TRBJ1-2,TRBV9,TRBD1,NA,TGTGCCAGCGGACAGGGGCGTGGCTACACCTTC,CASGQGRGYTF
TRBJ1-2,TRBV2,TRBD1,once,TGTGCCAGCAGGACGGACAGGGGGTGGAGTGGCTACACCTTC,CASRTDRGWSGYTF
TRBJ1-5,TRBV7-8,NA,NA,TGTGCCAGCAGTACAAGCAGGGGTTTCGCCTACAATCAGCCCCAGCATTTT,CASSTSRGFAYNQPQHF
TRBJ2-5,TRBV11-3,TRBD2,NA,TGTGCCAGCAGCCGGGTGCCTCAATCTAGCGGCCAAGAGACCCAGTACTTC,CASSRVPQSSGQETQYF
TRBJ1-5,TRBV2,TRBD1,NA,TGTGCCAGCAGTCCCGGGACAGGGGCACCTGCCCAGCATTTT,CASSPGTGAPAQHF
TRBJ1-2,TRBV10-3,NA,once,TGTGCCATCAGTGATCTACGGGTTGCTGGCTACACCTTC,CAISDLRVAGYTF
TRBJ1-2,TRBV19,NA,NA,TGTGCCAGTAAGGGGGGGTATGGCTACACCTTC,CASKGGYGYTF
TRBJ2-7,TRBV6-6,TRBD2,NA,TGTGCCAGCAGTTACTCGCTAGCGGGGGGGAACGAGCAGTACTTC,CASSYSLAGGNEQYF
TRBJ1-2,TRBV11-1,NA,few,TGTGCCAGCAGCTTAGAGGGCAGGGCACATGGCTACACCTTC,CASSLEGRAHGYTF